One and the same sample provided the 16 T cell receptor beta chains below, sequenced in a study of beta chain features in type 1 diabetes. Whole-study results and caveats: Among all four CD4+ subsets, Type 1 diabetes patients had TCRB CDR3s that were moderately but significantly shorter.

Expressed TCRB transcripts were sequenced, since all the RNA that had been isolated was reverse transcribed. Profiled with immunoSEQ multiplex PCR; TCRdb holds only in-frame clones, not every one. In the table there are 400,000 or so clones, over 9% of which are singletons. The antigens these receptors bind are not known. The sample was central memory CD4+ T cells from blood. Every receptor here comes from a young man with type 1 diabetes.

This clone was recorded many times. CDR3 DNA: TGTGCCAGCTCACGGGATATCAGTAGCAATCAGCCCCAGCATTTT. Translated, it gives CASSRDISSNQPQHF. The chain employs TRBV18 and TRBJ1-5; no firm D call. Trimming took off 4 bases at V and 0 bases at J, with 10 bases between the two ends. This CDR3 is 15 amino acids long. Per germline, CDR1 KGHSH and CDR2 LQKENI.

V is TRBV5-6 and J is TRBJ2-3, with 7 bases identical to TRBD2. Trimming took 3 bases from V and 6 from J; bases not matched to a gene: 7. The CDR3 loop spans 14 amino acids. Germline values: CDR1 SGHDT, CDR2 YYEEEE. CDR3 in DNA: TGTGCCAGCAGCTCCCCCACGGGGGGTGATACGCAGTATTTT. This encodes CASSSPTGGDTQYF.

This clone has just a few counts. The chain recombines TRBV20-1 with TRBJ1-5; D call uncertain. In germline, CDR1 is DFQATT, CDR2 SNEGSKA (reference sequence). The CDR3 contains 11 residues. V shed 0 bases and J shed 5 bases, with 2 bases lying between them. The CDR3 nucleotides read TGCAGTGCTAGAGAGCATCAGCCCCAGCATTTT. As protein: CSAREHQPQHF.

This clone was detected a few times. The J gene is TRBJ2-1, the V gene TRBV19; the D is unclear. CDR1 is LNHDA, CDR2 SQIVND, per germline (reference sequence). Trimming removed 5 bases from V and 7 bases from J, with 15 bases in between. The CDR3 length is 14 residues. The CDR3 DNA reads TGTGCCAGTAGTCCCCCGATTCGTACGAATGAGCAGTTCTTC. It yields the protein CASSPPIRTNEQFF.

This clone was counted only a few times. V gene TRBV4-2 combines with J gene TRBJ1-5, with TRBD1 as a possible D gene (6 bases). Germline V gene sequence: CDR1 LGHNA, CDR2 YNFKEQ. V lost 0 bases and J 2 bases, leaving 11 bases between the germline ends. The CDR3 has 16 residues. CDR3 region: CASSQDLAGGNQPQHF. CDR3 DNA sequence: TGTGCCAGCAGCCAAGATCTGGCAGGGGGCAATCAGCCCCAGCATTTT.

The J gene is TRBJ1-5, the V gene TRBV4-1, with a possible D match to TRBD1 (5 bases). This CDR3 has 15 amino acids. V was clipped by 6 bases and J by 2 bases, with 14 bases between them. Germline V lookup: CDR1 MGHRA, CDR2 YSYEKL. The CDR3 nucleotides read TGCGCCAGCAGGGGGACTGGGGCCGGCAATCAGCCCCAGCATTTT. Protein: CASRGTGAGNQPQHF.

The table lists this clone with a few counts. This sequence joins TRBV5-6 and TRBJ2-3; D gene uncertain. V lost 1 base and J lost 0, with 6 bases in between. Germline assignment: CDR1 SGHDT and CDR2 YYEEEE. The length of the CDR3 is 14 residues. The CDR3 protein is CASSLLQSTDTQYF. The CDR3 DNA follows: TGTGCCAGCAGCTTGTTGCAAAGCACAGATACGCAGTATTTT.

The genes are TRBV28 and TRBJ1-2; no firm D call. The V end was cut by 4 bases, the J end by 4 bases, with 13 bases between. This CDR3 is 14 amino acids long. From germline, CDR1 is MDHEN and CDR2 SYDVKM. The CDR3 DNA reads TGTGCCAGCAGTTCCCGGGCTCCGCCCTATGGCTACACCTTC. Its protein is CASSSRAPPYGYTF.

The chain is built from TRBV6-1 and TRBJ2-1; 9 bases are shared with TRBD2. From germline, CDR1 is MNHNS and CDR2 SASEGT. The CDR3 covers 16 residues. Unmatched junction bases numbered 7, after V lost 3 bases and J lost 4 bases. CDR3 residues: CASSELSGRGYNEQFF. The CDR3, as DNA: TGTGCCAGCAGTGAGCTTAGCGGGAGAGGTTACAATGAGCAGTTCTTC.

This clone came up once. V is TRBV5-4 and J is TRBJ2-5; D might be TRBD1 (5 bases). Per the germline V gene, CDR1 is SGHNT and CDR2 is YYREEE (reference sequence). The CDR3 sequence is 14 residues long. V shed 5 bases and J shed 1 base, with 12 bases lying between them. The CDR3 sequence is CASSSDSLQETQYF. In DNA form, the CDR3 reads TGTGCCAGCAGTTCTGACAGTCTCCAAGAGACCCAGTACTTC.

The V and J genes are TRBV6-5 and TRBJ1-2; 8 bases are a match to TRBD1. V was clipped by 5 bases and J by 7 bases; unmatched bases: 9. The CDR3 covers 14 residues. Germline V gene data show CDR1 as MNHEY and CDR2 as SVGAGI. The CDR3 DNA follows: TGTGCCAGCAGTCTTACTACAGGGGGAAGTGGCTACACCTTC. Translating gives CASSLTTGGSGYTF.

The CDR3 DNA is TGTGCCACAAGGACCGGGGACTATGGCTACACCTTC. It encodes CATRTGDYGYTF. V usage is TRBV10-3 and J usage is TRBJ1-2; D is undetermined. Trimming took off 10 bases at V and 3 bases at J, with 12 bases between the two ends. The germline V gene encodes CDR1 ENHRY and CDR2 SYGVKD. The CDR3 loop spans 12 amino acids.

The table lists this clone with many counts. The V call is TRBV6-1, the J call TRBJ2-1; TRBD1 matches 12 bases. V was pared by 2 bases and J by 7 bases, with 6 bases of the junction left unmatched. The germline CDR1 and CDR2 sequences are MNHNS and SASEGT. This CDR3 has 16 residues. DNA for the CDR3: TGTGCCAGCAGTGAACCCGGGACAGGGGGCGAGAATGAGCAGTTCTTC. Protein product: CASSEPGTGGENEQFF.

The chain joins TRBV6-5 to TRBJ2-5; TRBD2 agrees at 8 bases. The J call is uncertain, as TRBJ2-7 better fits the DNA end. Germline CDR1 is MNHEY and CDR2 is SVGAGI. The CDR3 loop spans 15 amino acids. CDR3: CASSYDSGTTYEQYF. The CDR3 region has the DNA TGTGCCAGCAGTTACGATAGCGGGACGACCTACGAGCAGTACTTC.

The chain combines TRBV7-8 with TRBJ2-7; D may be TRBD1 (6 bases). The V gene's germline CDR1 is SGHVS and CDR2 FQNEAQ. The V and J ends lost 5 bases and 3 bases respectively, with 23 bases between them. The CDR3 spans 17 residues. CDR3 in amino acids: CASSHTASTGSFYEQYF. DNA for the CDR3: TGTGCCAGCAGCCATACCGCCTCGACAGGATCTTTCTACGAGCAGTACTTC.

This clone was found a few times. This chain joins TRBV11-2 and TRBJ2-1; 10 bases fit TRBD2. Germline CDR1 and CDR2: SGHAT and FQNNGV. The ends lost 1 base at V and 8 bases at J; junction bases unmatched: 5. The CDR3 has 15 amino acids. CDR3 loop: CASSLGASGRYEQFF. In DNA form, the CDR3 reads TGTGCCAGCAGCTTAGGGGCTAGCGGGAGATATGAGCAGTTCTTC. The entire variable domain, with the rest obtained from reference TRBV11-2 and TRBJ2-1, is as follows: EAGVAQSPRYKIIEKRQSVAFWCNPISGHATLYWYQQILGQGPKLLIQFQNNGVVDDSQLPKDRFSAERLKGVDSTLKIQPAKLEDSAVYLCASSLGASGRYEQFFGPGTRLTVL.